This T cell receptor (beta chain) was captured by sequencing in a study of blood T cell repertoires in COVID-19. About the study: The analysed material was cDNA or gDNA that came from T cells, B-cell-depleted T cells, or PBMCs.

Germline CDR1 and CDR2: SGHVS and FQNEAQ. CDR3 size: 15 residues. Trimming shortened V by 6 bases and J by 2 bases, and 17 bases separated the two germline ends. Original handling: Reference gene primer amplification yielded estimated nucleated cell counts. Libraries were prepared by immunoSEQ multiplex PCR; TCRdb keeps only in-frame clonotypes and omits some of them. That table furnishes V, J and clone size, whereas the DNA furnished D and trimming. The profile shows approximately 230,000 clones, 88% of them singletons. This TCR was recovered from a man older than 75 with acute or convalescent COVID-19. The source material was peripheral blood. The V gene is TRBV7-8, the J gene TRBJ2-7, with a tentative D call TRBD2 (6 bases). The CDR3 nucleotides read TGTGCCAGCAGGCTAGGGGCAGGGAGGACCTACGAGCAGTACTTC. This sequence encodes CASRLGAGRTYEQYF. The full variable domain, its missing parts supplied by reference TRBV7-8 and TRBJ2-7, is GAGVSQSPRYKVAKRGQDVALRCDPISGHVSLFWYQQALGQGPEFLTYFQNEAQLDKSGLPSDRFFAERPEGSVSTLKIQRTQQEDSAVYLCASRLGAGRTYEQYFGPGTRLTVT.